The 10 T cell receptor beta chains presented below share a single source sample, sequenced in a study of shared clonotypes between healthy human individuals. Naive CD8 populations comprised CD45RO-negative cells positively selected for CCR7, excluding terminally differentiated effector memory CD45RA+ cells. Using immunoSEQ multiplex PCR, the repertoire was profiled, and TCRdb retains in-frame clones only, with some absent. The sample carries some 2.1 million clones, about 94% recorded once. The sequenced material came from naive CD8+ T cells sorted from blood. These receptors all come from a man between 18 and 29 years old in good health.

This chain joins TRBV2 and TRBJ2-5; tentatively, D is TRBD2 (6 bases). V was shortened by 9 bases and J by 2 bases, with 16 bases between the two germline ends. CDR1 and CDR2 (germline): SNHLY, FYNNEI. This CDR3 has 14 residues. The CDR3 DNA is TGTGCCAGACTTGACCCGGAGGGTCAAGAGACCCAGTACTTC. Its translation: CARLDPEGQETQYF.

The chain links TRBV10-1 to TRBJ2-3; D is undetermined. V dropped 3 bases and J dropped 6 bases, with 7 bases sitting between them. Germline assignment: CDR1 WNHNN and CDR2 SYGVQD (reference sequence). CDR3 length equals 12 residues. CDR3 residues: CASSEASDTQYF. CDR3 DNA: TGCGCCAGCAGTGAAGCCTCGGATACGCAGTATTTT.

The chain joins TRBV5-6 to TRBJ1-2; unclear D gene. V was cut by 4 bases and J by 2 bases, with 21 bases left in between. The CDR3 totals 17 residues. CDR1 and CDR2 (germline): SGHDT, YYEEEE. CDR3 nucleotides: TGTGCCAGCAGCGCTGGCCACCTCTTAGGGCCCAACTATGGCTACACCTTC. Translating it yields CASSAGHLLGPNYGYTF.

The CDR3: CAWTQVANYGYTF. In DNA, the CDR3 is TGTGCCTGGACCCAGGTGGCTAACTATGGCTACACCTTC. The rearrangement uses TRBV30 and TRBJ1-2; D gene unclear. Germline V gene sequence: CDR1 GTSNPN, CDR2 SVGIG (reference sequence). V lost 4 bases and J 0 bases, leaving 9 bases between the germline ends. CDR3 length: 13 amino acids.

The chain is built from TRBV6-5 and TRBJ2-2; D is undetermined. From germline, CDR1 is MNHEY and CDR2 SVGAGI. V was clipped by 7 bases and J by 2 bases, with 11 bases between them. The length of the CDR3 is 14 residues. CDR3 nucleotide sequence: TGTGCCAGCACCCTACGATCCAACACCGGGGAGCTGTTTTTT. It yields the protein CASTLRSNTGELFF.

The rearrangement uses TRBV19 and TRBJ1-2; D unclear. Germline V gives CDR1 LNHDA, CDR2 SQIVND (reference sequence). CDR3 length equals 14 residues. V was trimmed by 5 bases and J by 4 bases, leaving 14 bases between them. The CDR3 DNA is TGTGCCAGTAGTGATCTGGACGGAACCTATGGCTACACCTTC. This translates into CASSDLDGTYGYTF.

This clone came up once. The chain carries TRBV11-2 and TRBJ2-1, with 7 bases fitting TRBD2. CDR1 and CDR2 from the germline V gene are SGHAT and FQNNGV. The CDR3 has 17 amino acids. Germline trimming cut 1 base from V and 3 bases from J; bases unmatched to any gene: 9. The CDR3 DNA sequence: TGTGCCAGCAGCTTAGGTGGCGCGGGAGTTGGCTACAATGAGCAGTTCTTC. Translation: CASSLGGAGVGYNEQFF.

V is TRBV2 and J is TRBJ1-2, with a tentative D call TRBD1 (5 bases). This CDR3 is built from 15 residues. V lost 4 bases to trimming and J lost 5 bases, with 17 bases between them. In germline, CDR1 is SNHLY, CDR2 FYNNEI. The CDR3 here is CASSVGGQVWYGYTF. CDR3 nucleotides: TGTGCCAGCAGTGTGGGCGGACAAGTATGGTATGGCTACACCTTC.

This clone was seen a single time. The chain is built from TRBV2 and TRBJ2-4, with 11 bases lining up with TRBD2. The CDR3 spans 15 residues. The germline gives CDR1 SNHLY, CDR2 FYNNEI. V lost 6 bases, J lost 6 bases, and 7 bases stayed unmatched. This chain's CDR3 is CASRSSGGAINIQYF. The CDR3 DNA follows: TGTGCCAGCAGAAGTAGCGGGGGGGCTATAAACATTCAGTACTTC.

The V gene is TRBV6-5, the J gene TRBJ1-1; D perhaps matches TRBD1 (6 bases). Per germline, CDR1 MNHEY and CDR2 SVGAGI. The V and J ends lost 2 bases and 6 bases respectively, with 16 bases between them. The CDR3 covers 15 residues. In DNA, the CDR3 is TGTGCCAGCAGTTACGGTGGCAGGGGTCTGGCTGAAGCTTTCTTT. Translation: CASSYGGRGLAEAFF.